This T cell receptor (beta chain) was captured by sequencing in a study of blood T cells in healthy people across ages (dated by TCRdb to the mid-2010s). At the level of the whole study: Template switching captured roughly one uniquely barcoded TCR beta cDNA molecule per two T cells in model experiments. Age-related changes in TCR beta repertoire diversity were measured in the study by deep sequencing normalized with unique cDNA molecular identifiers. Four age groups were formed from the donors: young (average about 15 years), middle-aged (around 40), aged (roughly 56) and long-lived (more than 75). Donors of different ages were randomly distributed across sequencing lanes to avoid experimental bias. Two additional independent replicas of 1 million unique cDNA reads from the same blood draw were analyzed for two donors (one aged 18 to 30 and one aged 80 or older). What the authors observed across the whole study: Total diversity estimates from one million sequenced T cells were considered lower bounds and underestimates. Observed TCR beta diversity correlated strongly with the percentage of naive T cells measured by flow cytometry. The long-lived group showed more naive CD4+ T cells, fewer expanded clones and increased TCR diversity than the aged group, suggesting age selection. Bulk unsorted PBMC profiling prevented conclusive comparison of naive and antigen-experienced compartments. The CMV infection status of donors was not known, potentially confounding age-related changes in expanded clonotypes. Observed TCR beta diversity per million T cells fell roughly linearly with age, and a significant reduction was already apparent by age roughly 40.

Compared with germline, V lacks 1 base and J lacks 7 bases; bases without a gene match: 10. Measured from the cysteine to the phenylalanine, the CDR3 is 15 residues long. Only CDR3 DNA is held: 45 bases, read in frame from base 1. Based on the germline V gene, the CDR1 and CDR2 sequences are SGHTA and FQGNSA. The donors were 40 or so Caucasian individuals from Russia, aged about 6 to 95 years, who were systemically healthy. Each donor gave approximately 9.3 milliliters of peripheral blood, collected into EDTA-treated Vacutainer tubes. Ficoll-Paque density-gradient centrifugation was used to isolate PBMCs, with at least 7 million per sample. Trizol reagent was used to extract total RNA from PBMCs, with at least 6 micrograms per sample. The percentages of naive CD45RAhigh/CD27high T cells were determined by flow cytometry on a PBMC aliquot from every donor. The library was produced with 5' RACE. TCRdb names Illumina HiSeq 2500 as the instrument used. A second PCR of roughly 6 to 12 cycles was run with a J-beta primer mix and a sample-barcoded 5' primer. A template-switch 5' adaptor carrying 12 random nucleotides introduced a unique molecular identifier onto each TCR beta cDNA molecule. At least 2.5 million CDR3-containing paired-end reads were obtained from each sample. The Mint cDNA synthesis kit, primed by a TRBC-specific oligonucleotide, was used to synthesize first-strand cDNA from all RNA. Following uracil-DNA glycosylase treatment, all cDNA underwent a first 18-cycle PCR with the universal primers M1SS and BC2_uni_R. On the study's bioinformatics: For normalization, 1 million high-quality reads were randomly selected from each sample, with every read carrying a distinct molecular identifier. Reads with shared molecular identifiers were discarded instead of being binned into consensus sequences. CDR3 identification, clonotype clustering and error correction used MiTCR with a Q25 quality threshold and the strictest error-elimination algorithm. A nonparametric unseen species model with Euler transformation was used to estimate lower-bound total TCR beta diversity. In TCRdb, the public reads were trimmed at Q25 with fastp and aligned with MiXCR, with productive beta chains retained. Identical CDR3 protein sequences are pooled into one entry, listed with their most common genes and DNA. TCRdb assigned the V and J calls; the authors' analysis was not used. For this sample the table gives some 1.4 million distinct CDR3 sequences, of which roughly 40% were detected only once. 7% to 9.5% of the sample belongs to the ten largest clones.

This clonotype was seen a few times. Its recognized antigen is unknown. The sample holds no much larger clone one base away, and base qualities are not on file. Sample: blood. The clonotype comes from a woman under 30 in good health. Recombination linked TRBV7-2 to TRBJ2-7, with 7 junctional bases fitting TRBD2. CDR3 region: CASSLVGGRAEEQYF. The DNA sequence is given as TGTGCCAGCAGCTTAGTGGGTGGGAGGGCCGAAGAGCAGTACTTC.